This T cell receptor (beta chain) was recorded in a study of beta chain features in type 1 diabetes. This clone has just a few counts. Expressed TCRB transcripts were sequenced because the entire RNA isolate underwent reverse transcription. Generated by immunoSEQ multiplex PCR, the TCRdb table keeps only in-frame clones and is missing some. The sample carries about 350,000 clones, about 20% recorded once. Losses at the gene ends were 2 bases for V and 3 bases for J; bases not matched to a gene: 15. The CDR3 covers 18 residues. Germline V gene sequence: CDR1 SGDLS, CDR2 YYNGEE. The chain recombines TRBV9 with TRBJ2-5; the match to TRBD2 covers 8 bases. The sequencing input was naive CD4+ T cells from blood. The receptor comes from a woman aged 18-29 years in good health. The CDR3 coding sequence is TGTGCCAGCAGCGTTGTTGCGAGCGGGAGCGGTGGGGAAGAGACCCAGTACTTC. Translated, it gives CASSVVASGSGGEETQYF.